The clone carrying this T cell receptor beta chain has a count of ten or more. V was shortened by 1 base and J by 5 bases, with 8 bases between the two germline ends. The CDR3 has 13 residues. Germline V gives CDR1 SGHTA, CDR2 FQGNSA. Time point defined: patch test 3, about 24 weeks after DPC sensitization. Treatment defined: therapeutic diphenylcyclopropenone sensitization with weekly scalp DPC. This record comes from a study of human T cells and chemical hapten exposure. Study-level information: Patients were given diphenylcyclopropenone on the scalp weekly across the roughly 25-week study.

TCRdb called the RACE reads again in MiXCR, with one record for every CDR3 protein. The table lists under 100,000 distinct CDR3 sequences, 9.5% to 14% of them singletons. The sequencing here drew on whole blood, taken in connection with sensitization to the hapten diphenylcyclopropenone (DPC). The rearrangement uses TRBV7-2 and TRBJ2-5; D is uncertain. The sequence came from a woman in her forties or fifties with alopecia areata. Some clones in this sample may be carry-over from other donors' samples. CDR3 loop: CASSLGGRETQYF. The CDR3 DNA is TGTGCCAGCAGCTTAGGGGGTCGTGAGACCCAGTACTTC. Filled out from reference TRBV7-2 and TRBJ2-5, the complete variable domain reads GAGVSQSPSNKVTEKGKDVELRCDPISGHTALYWYRQSLGQGLEFLIYFQGNSAPDKSGLPSDRFSAERTGGSVSTLTIQRTQQEDSAVYLCASSLGGRETQYFGPGTRLLVL.